This T cell receptor beta chain came from a study of Graves' ophthalmopathy and Graves' hyperthyroidism. The study amplified TCR beta CDR3 regions using RNA transcripts. HTBI primers served in a first-round RT-PCR, which a second-round multiplex PCR followed. MiXCR, run by TCRdb on the multiplex PCR reads, gives a single entry per CDR3 protein. The table has over a million distinct CDR3 sequences, less than 45% seen once. Recruitment covered hyperthyroidism patients aged 18 to 65 whose new diagnosis was of under 2 months' duration. Material: peripheral blood or thyroid tissue (not recorded which). The receptor comes from an adult man with Graves' hyperthyroidism.

The CDR3 bases are TGTGCCTGGAGGAGAGGAAGGAACACTGAAGCTTTCTTT. Amino acids: CAWRRGRNTEAFF. This rearrangement joins TRBV30 to TRBJ1-1, with D uncertain. The ends were cut back, 3 bases at V and 1 base at J, with 9 bases in the middle. Per the germline V gene, CDR1 is GTSNPN and CDR2 is SVGIG (reference sequence). The CDR3 covers 13 residues. Together with reference TRBV30 and TRBJ1-1, the CDR3 gives the full variable domain: SQTIHQWPATLVQPVGSPLSLECTVEGTSNPNLYWYRQAAGRGLQLLFYSVGIGQISSEVPQNLSASRPQDRQFILSSKKLLLSDSGFYLCAWRRGRNTEAFFGQGTRLTVV.